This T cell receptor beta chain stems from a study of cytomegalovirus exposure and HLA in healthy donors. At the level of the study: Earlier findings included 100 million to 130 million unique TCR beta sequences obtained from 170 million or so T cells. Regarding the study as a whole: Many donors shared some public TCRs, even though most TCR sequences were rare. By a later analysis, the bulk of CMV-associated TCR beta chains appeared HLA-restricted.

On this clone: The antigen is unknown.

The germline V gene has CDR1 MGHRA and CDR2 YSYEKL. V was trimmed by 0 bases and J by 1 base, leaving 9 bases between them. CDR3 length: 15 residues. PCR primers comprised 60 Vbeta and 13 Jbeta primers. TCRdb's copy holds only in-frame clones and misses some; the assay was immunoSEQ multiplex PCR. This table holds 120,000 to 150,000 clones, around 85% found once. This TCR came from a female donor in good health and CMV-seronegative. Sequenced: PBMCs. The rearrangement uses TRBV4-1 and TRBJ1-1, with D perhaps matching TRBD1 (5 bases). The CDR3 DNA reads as TGCGCCAGCAGCCAAGACGTACAGGCGAACACTGAAGCTTTCTTT. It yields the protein CASSQDVQANTEAFF.